Shown below are 21 T cell receptor beta chains from a single sample sequenced in a study of preoperative IRX-2 immunotherapy in early breast cancer. The treatment here: preoperative locoregional IRX-2 cytokine immunotherapy. Data came from immunoSEQ multiplex PCR; TCRdb stores just in-frame clones and leaves some out. The table has around 38,000 clones, approximately 75% seen once. The sequences come from tumor tissue, collected after IRX-2 immunotherapy. These receptors were taken from a human donor with breast cancer.

This sequence joins TRBV6-9 and TRBJ1-3, with D possibly being TRBD1 (6 bases). Per the germline V gene, CDR1 is MNHGY and CDR2 is SVAAGI. The CDR3 extends over 18 amino acids. The V and J ends lost 3 bases and 0 bases respectively, with 18 bases between them. The DNA for the CDR3 is TGTGCCAGCAGTTACTTCCCGCCCAAACAGGGCTCTGGAAACACCATATATTTT. Amino acid sequence: CASSYFPPKQGSGNTIYF.

The CDR3 reads CASSPDISSYEQYF. As DNA, the CDR3 is TGTGCCAGCTCACCCGACATCTCCTCCTACGAGCAGTACTTC. The chain recombines TRBV18 with TRBJ2-7, with D unclear. Trimming cost V 3 bases and J 0 bases, with 9 bases left between them. Per the germline V gene, CDR1 is KGHSH and CDR2 is LQKENI. CDR3 length equals 14 residues.

The rearrangement joins TRBV10-3 to TRBJ1-3, with a possible D match to TRBD1 (5 bases). Trimming shortened V by 6 bases and J by 7 bases, and 10 bases separated the two germline ends. Germline V gene lookup returns CDR1 ENHRY and CDR2 SYGVKD. The CDR3 loop spans 12 amino acids. CDR3: CAIRDGDNTIYF. The CDR3 nucleotides are TGTGCCATCAGGGACGGGGACAACACCATATATTTT.

The table lists this clone with a count of one. This chain links TRBV6-8 with TRBJ1-2; no clear D. Germline loops: CDR1 MNHGY, CDR2 SAAAGT. V dropped 4 bases and J dropped 8 bases, with 11 bases sitting between them. The CDR3 consists of 12 residues. CDR3 region: CASSSESVGYTF. The CDR3, as DNA: TGTGCCAGCAGTTCGGAGTCCGTAGGCTACACCTTC.

The chain links TRBV6-8 to TRBJ2-1; 7 bases are shared with TRBD2. The junction had 3 bases not matched to a gene; V was cut back by 3 bases and J by 1 base. Germline lookup yields CDR1 MNHGY and CDR2 SAAAGT. This CDR3 region has 15 residues. The DNA of the CDR3 is TGTGCCAGCAGTTATATGCGGGAGTCCTACAATGAGCAGTTCTTC. Amino acid sequence: CASSYMRESYNEQFF.

The CDR3, as DNA: TGCAGCGTTGTGGGGAACTCTGGAAACACCATATATTTT. Translation: CSVVGNSGNTIYF. This chain joins TRBV29-1 and TRBJ1-3, with D unresolved. With 4 bases removed from V and 0 bases from J, the gap between germline ends came to 7 bases. The CDR3 is 13 amino acids. Germline CDR1 SQVTM, CDR2 ANQGSEA.

This chain connects TRBV12-5 to TRBJ1-2; TRBD1 matches 11 bases. V dropped 6 bases and J dropped 7; count of bases not matched to a gene: 4. The germline V gene has CDR1 LGHNT and CDR2 FRNRAP. The CDR3 has 13 residues. The CDR3 nucleotides read TGTGCTAGTGGACGGGACAGGGGGGGTGGCTACACCTTC. It specifies CASGRDRGGGYTF.

CDR3 DNA: TGCGCCAGCAGTCAATCCCCGGGACAGGGGGCAGATCGGTACTTC. Its protein product is CASSQSPGQGADRYF. J is TRBJ2-7 and V is TRBV23-1, with 12 bases identical to TRBD1. TRBV23-1 is identified as an open reading frame with a role that is uncertain. J lost 12 bases, V lost 0 bases, and 9 bases had no gene match. The CDR3 sequence is 15 residues long.

This clone was recorded a few times. The chain couples TRBV7-4 to TRBJ2-2, with D possibly matching TRBD1 (5 bases). With 7 bases removed from V and 1 base from J, the gap between germline ends came to 10 bases. This CDR3 spans 14 amino acids. Germline V gene sequence: CDR1 SGHVT, CDR2 SQSDAQ. The CDR3 spells CASTVGQNTGELFF. CDR3 nucleotides: TGTGCCAGCACCGTCGGACAGAACACCGGGGAGCTGTTTTTT.

The chain employs TRBV6-8 and TRBJ1-3; 8 bases agree with TRBD1. The CDR3 has 18 amino acids. Germline trimming cut 5 bases from V and 0 bases from J; bases unmatched to any gene: 12. The germline gives CDR1 MNHGY, CDR2 SAAAGT. CDR3 nucleotides: TGTGCCAGCAGTCTCGAAATGACAGGGGTTTTCTCTGGAAACACCATATATTTT. This codes for CASSLEMTGVFSGNTIYF.

This clone was counted a single time. The chain links TRBV30 to TRBJ1-3; D might be TRBD1 (5 bases). Germline-derived CDR1 and CDR2 are GTSNPN and SVGIG (reference sequence). This CDR3 has 14 residues. V lost 3 bases, J lost 1 base, and 10 bases lay in between. The CDR3 reads CAWSRVGSGNTIYF. CDR3 coding DNA: TGTGCCTGGAGCAGGGTCGGATCTGGAAACACCATATATTTT.

The chain uses TRBV7-6 and TRBJ2-2; TRBD1 or TRBD2 may be the D gene (5 bases each). The CDR3 extends over 16 amino acids. Trimming shortened V by 6 bases and J by 3 bases, and 17 bases separated the two germline ends. Germline values: CDR1 SGHVS, CDR2 FNYEAQ. In DNA, the CDR3 is TGTGCCAGCAGTCGGGACGGGTTCGAGTACACCGGGGAGCTGTTTTTT. Translating it yields CASSRDGFEYTGELFF. Looking up the rest from reference TRBV7-6 and TRBJ2-2 gives the full variable domain: GAGVSQSPRYKVTKRGQDVALRCDPISGHVSLYWYRQALGQGPEFLTYFNYEAQQDKSGLPNDRFSAERPEGSISTLTIQRTEQRDSAMYRCASSRDGFEYTGELFFGEGSRLTVL.

This chain links TRBV19 with TRBJ2-3; 8 bases map to TRBD2. J was trimmed by 3 bases and V by 2 bases; bases with no gene match: 4. In germline, CDR1 is LNHDA, CDR2 SQIVND (reference sequence). The CDR3 extends over 15 amino acids. The CDR3, as DNA: TGTGCCAGTAGTATACGCCAGCGGGGGACAGATACGCAGTATTTT. Translated: CASSIRQRGTDTQYF. Full variable domain (outside the CDR3, taken from reference TRBV19 and TRBJ2-3): DGGITQSPKYLFRKEGQNVTLSCEQNLNHDAMYWYRQDPGQGLRLIYYSQIVNDFQKGDIAEGYSVSREKKESFPLTVTSAQKNPTAFYLCASSIRQRGTDTQYFGPGTRLTVL.

The gene calls are TRBV5-1 and TRBJ2-2, with D unresolved. The CDR3 is made up of 14 amino acids. Germline V lookup: CDR1 SGHRS, CDR2 YFSETQ. V lost 3 bases and J lost 3, with 9 bases in between. The CDR3 is CASSSHSDTGELFF. CDR3 coding DNA: TGCGCCAGCAGCTCCCACAGTGACACCGGGGAGCTGTTTTTT.

J is TRBJ2-2 and V is TRBV18, with 10 bases identical to TRBD2. CDR1 and CDR2 (germline): KGHSH, LQKENI. This CDR3 contains 16 residues. V shed 3 bases, J shed 6 bases, and the junction held 7 bases outside the gene matches. The CDR3 DNA sequence: TGTGCCAGCTCACCCTCCGGAGCGGGAGGGGCCGGGGAGCTGTTTTTT. As protein: CASSPSGAGGAGELFF. Full variable domain (remainder filled in from reference TRBV18 and TRBJ2-2): NAGVMQNPRHLVRRRGQEARLRCSPMKGHSHVYWYRQLPEEGLKFMVYLQKENIIDESGMPKERFSAEFPKEGPSILRIQQVVRGDSAAYFCASSPSGAGGAGELFFGEGSRLTVL.

The chain uses TRBV30 and TRBJ2-1, with 7 nucleotides matching TRBD1. Germline-derived CDR1 and CDR2 are GTSNPN and SVGIG (reference sequence). The CDR3 runs 15 residues. V shed 5 bases, J shed 3 bases, and the junction held 10 bases outside the gene matches. The CDR3 here is CAWWVPGGHYNEQFF. CDR3 DNA: TGTGCCTGGTGGGTTCCAGGGGGTCACTACAATGAGCAGTTCTTC.

The chain joins TRBV5-1 to TRBJ1-5; TRBD1 might be the D (5 bases). V was cut by 3 bases and J by 1 base, with 11 bases left in between. The CDR3 spans 15 residues. Looked up from germline, CDR1 is SGHRS and CDR2 is YFSETQ. CDR3 DNA: TGCGCCAGCAGCTATGGGGGGGACAGCAATCAGCCCCAGCATTTT. It specifies CASSYGGDSNQPQHF.

This rearrangement joins TRBV6-8 to TRBJ1-4; the match to TRBD1 covers 9 bases. Germline V CDR1 and CDR2: MNHGY, SAAAGT. This CDR3 has 15 residues. Trimming removed 2 bases from V and 8 bases from J; junction bases left unmatched: 6. The CDR3 here is CASSYEGTGREKLFF. CDR3 DNA: TGTGCCAGCAGTTACGAAGGGACAGGGAGGGAAAAACTGTTTTTT.

V is TRBV12-5 and J is TRBJ1-1, with D unresolved. With 0 bases removed from V and 2 bases from J, the gap between germline ends came to 7 bases. The V gene's germline CDR1 is LGHNT and CDR2 FRNRAP. The CDR3 consists of 14 residues. CDR3 protein: CASGLVAFNTEAFF. The CDR3 bases are TGTGCTAGTGGTTTGGTGGCATTTAACACTGAAGCTTTCTTT.

This chain connects TRBV5-1 to TRBJ2-1, with 8 positions matching TRBD1. CDR1 and CDR2 from the germline V gene are SGHRS and YFSETQ. With V trimmed by 7 bases and J by 6 bases, 15 bases remained unmatched. The CDR3 has 16 residues. Here the CDR3 reads CASAKEVGTGGNEQFF. The CDR3 nucleotides are TGCGCCAGCGCAAAGGAAGTAGGTACAGGGGGCAATGAGCAGTTCTTC.

The table lists this clone with a count of one. The V gene is TRBV25-1, the J gene TRBJ2-3, with 9 bases identical to TRBD2. The CDR3 loop spans 14 amino acids. The junction had 4 bases not matched to a gene; V was cut back by 3 bases and J by 6 bases. Looked up from germline, CDR1 is MGHDK and CDR2 is SYGVNS. Here the CDR3 DNA reads TGTGCCAGCAGTGACCCTAGCGGGGTGGATACGCAGTATTTT. This encodes CASSDPSGVDTQYF.